This T cell receptor beta chain is drawn from a study of T cell clonotyping in hematopoietic cell transplantation. Findings and caveats of the study: No sorting was done, leaving CD4 and CD8 contributions mixed. After transplant, recipient diversity fell while pathologically expanded clonotypes grew through day 180. Few recipient clonotypes overlapped donors; over 95% were de novo at given depth.

The CDR3 extends over 15 amino acids. V gave up 6 bases and J gave up 0 bases, with 12 bases separating them. The germline V gene has CDR1 SGHTA and CDR2 FQGNSA. As regards this clone: What it binds is not known.

Clones were read by immunoSEQ multiplex PCR, and TCRdb kept only the in-frame ones, dropping some. The repertoire holds about 7,200 clones, roughly 88% seen once, with over 6% in the top ten. This TCR derives from a young adult male patient who had an allogeneic stem cell transplant from a related donor, so the T cells may come from the graft donor. Some clones in this sample may be carry-over from other donors' samples. V gene TRBV7-2 combines with J gene TRBJ2-1, with D perhaps assigned TRBD1 or TRBD2 (5 bases each). The specimen comprised PBMCs, sampled 100 days after allogeneic stem cell transplant. DNA for the CDR3: TGTGCCAGCAGAAGGGACCCAGACTCCTACAATGAGCAGTTCTTC. Amino acids: CASRRDPDSYNEQFF.